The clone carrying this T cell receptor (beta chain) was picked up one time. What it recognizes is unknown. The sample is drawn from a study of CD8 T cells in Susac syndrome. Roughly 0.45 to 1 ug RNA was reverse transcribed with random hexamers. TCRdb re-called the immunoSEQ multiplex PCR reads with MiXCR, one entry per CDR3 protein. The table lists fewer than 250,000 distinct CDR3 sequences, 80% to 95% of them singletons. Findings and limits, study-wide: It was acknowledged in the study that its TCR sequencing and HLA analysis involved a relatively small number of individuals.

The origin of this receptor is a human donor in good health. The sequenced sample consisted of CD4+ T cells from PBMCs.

The CDR3 protein is CASSLEAAHEQYF. The DNA of the CDR3 is TGTGCCAGCAGTTTAGAAGCGGCCCACGAGCAGTACTTC. V gene TRBV27 combines with J gene TRBJ2-7; weak D call: TRBD2 (5 bases). Germline V gene lookup returns CDR1 MNHEY and CDR2 SMNVEV (reference sequence). V was clipped by 2 bases and J by 5 bases, with 10 bases between them. The CDR3 has 13 residues.